Listed below are T cell receptor beta chains from one sample, sequenced in a study of T cells in Graves' hyperthyroidism and ophthalmopathy. TCRdb redid the calling of the multiplex PCR reads with MiXCR, one entry per CDR3 protein. This table has about 500,000 distinct CDR3 sequences, 46% appearing once. The sample comprised peripheral blood or thyroid tissue (not recorded which). These receptors came from an adult woman with Graves' disease, either hyperthyroidism or ophthalmopathy (not recorded which). Both conserved end residues are part of each CDR3. D genes are given only for firm matches. Where a row states a size, it is once, few, many or the class of an expanded clone; other rows omit it.

size: few
J: TRBJ2-5
V: TRBV13
D: NA
DNA: TGTGCCAGCTCGCATCCGGGGGCCCAAGAGACCCAGTACTTC
CDR3: CASSHPGAQETQYF

size: many
J: TRBJ1-1
V: TRBV7-3
D: NA
DNA: TGTGCCAGCAGCTTTACTAAGGCCACTGAAGCTTTCTTT
CDR3: CASSFTKATEAFF

size: few
J: TRBJ2-5
V: TRBV7-3
D: NA
DNA: TGTGCCAGCAGCTTACTCGGCAGCCCGACCCAGTACTTC
CDR3: CASSLLGSPTQYF

size: NA
J: TRBJ1-2
V: TRBV7-2
D: NA
DNA: TGTGCCTCTATTTCGGTCAGGGGTTTTGGCTACACCTTC
CDR3: CASISVRGFGYTF

size: few
J: TRBJ1-1
V: TRBV10-3
D: TRBD1
DNA: TGTGCCATCAGTGTGGACAGGATGAACACTGAAGCTTTCTTT
CDR3: CAISVDRMNTEAFF

size: NA
J: TRBJ2-2
V: TRBV2
D: NA
DNA: TGTGCCAGCAGAGAAATTAGCGGGACAGCGAACACCGGGGAGCTGTTTTTT
CDR3: CASREISGTANTGELFF

size: few
J: TRBJ2-7
V: TRBV6-2/TRBV6-3
D: NA
DNA: TGTGCCAGCAGTTACTCGGCTCATTCTTCCTACGAGCAGTACTTC
CDR3: CASSYSAHSSYEQYF

size: NA
J: TRBJ1-1
V: TRBV9
D: TRBD1
DNA: TGTGCCAGCAGCGTAACCGGAGGGACAGCCAAGAACACTGAAGCTTTCTTT
CDR3: CASSVTGGTAKNTEAFF

size: NA
J: TRBJ1-2
V: TRBV28
D: NA
DNA: TGCGCCAGCAGTGAGGCGTCTGGGGACGGCTACACCTTC
CDR3: CASSEASGDGYTF

size: NA
J: TRBJ1-2
V: TRBV2
D: TRBD1
DNA: TGTGCCAGCAGTGAGACAGGGTTTCATGGCTACACCTTC
CDR3: CASSETGFHGYTF

size: NA
J: TRBJ2-7
V: TRBV7-2
D: NA
DNA: TGTGCCAGCAGCTTCGTGAGCTCCTACGAGCAGTACTTC
CDR3: CASSFVSSYEQYF

size: many
J: TRBJ1-5
V: TRBV2
D: TRBD1
DNA: TGTGCCAGCAGGGCCGGGACAGGGAATCAGCCCCAGCATTTT
CDR3: CASRAGTGNQPQHF

size: NA
J: TRBJ2-2
V: TRBV2
D: NA
DNA: TGTGCCAGCAGTGTTCGCCAGGGGACCGGGGAGCTGTTTTTT
CDR3: CASSVRQGTGELFF

size: NA
J: TRBJ2-5
V: TRBV24-1
D: NA
DNA: TGTGCCACCAGTGCTTTACCCCGGGACCAACTGGAGACCCAGTACTTC
CDR3: CATSALPRDQLETQYF

size: NA
J: TRBJ2-7
V: TRBV20-1
D: TRBD2
DNA: TGCAGTGCTCCTAGCGGGATCTACGAGCAGTACTTC
CDR3: CSAPSGIYEQYF

size: many
J: TRBJ2-5
V: TRBV11-2
D: NA
DNA: TGTGCCAGCAGCTTAGGGGCAGGAGACAGGGAGACCCAGTACTTC
CDR3: CASSLGAGDRETQYF

size: NA
J: TRBJ2-7
V: TRBV29-1
D: NA
DNA: TGCAGCGCCGAAATCCCTAGGACTCCCATCTGGACCGAGCAGTACTTC
CDR3: CSAEIPRTPIWTEQYF

size: many
J: TRBJ2-2
V: TRBV9
D: NA
DNA: TGTGCCAGCAGCGTAGGCAGGGTGGCCGGGGAGCTGTTTTTT
CDR3: CASSVGRVAGELFF

size: few
J: TRBJ2-7
V: TRBV7-9
D: NA
DNA: TGTGCCAGCAGGGCACTCGAAGAGCAGTACTTC
CDR3: CASRALEEQYF

size: NA
J: TRBJ1-1
V: TRBV3-1
D: NA
DNA: TGTGCCAGCAGCCAATTTGTAAATACTGAAGCTTTCTTT
CDR3: CASSQFVNTEAFF

size: NA
J: TRBJ1-2
V: TRBV15
D: NA
DNA: TGTGCCACCAGCAGAGATCGAACAGCATATGGCTACACCTTC
CDR3: CATSRDRTAYGYTF

size: NA
J: TRBJ1-5
V: TRBV2
D: TRBD1
DNA: TGTGCCGGCGGACAGGGTAGCAATCAGCCCCAGCATTTT
CDR3: CAGGQGSNQPQHF

size: NA
J: TRBJ1-2
V: TRBV6-5
D: NA
DNA: TGTGCCAGCAGAGGGGACCGCTACTATGGCTACACCTTC
CDR3: CASRGDRYYGYTF

size: NA
J: TRBJ1-5
V: TRBV20-1
D: NA
DNA: TGCAGTGCTAGAGAGGAGGGGAGGTATCAGCCCCAGCATTTT
CDR3: CSAREEGRYQPQHF

size: few
J: TRBJ1-1
V: TRBV15
D: NA
DNA: TGTGCCACCAGCAGAGATTTTGGGCAGGGTGGAGCTTTCTTT
CDR3: CATSRDFGQGGAFF

size: many
J: TRBJ1-5
V: TRBV6-2/TRBV6-3
D: TRBD1
DNA: TGTGCCGCAGGGGGAGGCAATCAGCCCCAGCATTTT
CDR3: CAAGGGNQPQHF

size: NA
J: TRBJ2-1
V: TRBV29-1
D: NA
DNA: TGCGCCACCAGGTCCGCCTACAATGAGCAGTTCTTC
CDR3: CATRSAYNEQFF

size: NA
J: TRBJ2-2
V: TRBV29-1
D: TRBD1
DNA: TGCAGCGTTGCAGGGGGCGGTATGCCGGCCGGGGAGCTGTTTTTT
CDR3: CSVAGGGMPAGELFF

size: many
J: TRBJ1-5
V: TRBV5-1
D: NA
DNA: TGCGCCAGCAGCCTGGACGGAAATCAGCCCCAGCATTTT
CDR3: CASSLDGNQPQHF

size: few
J: TRBJ2-2
V: TRBV20-1
D: TRBD2
DNA: TGCAGTGCTAGAGGACTAGCGTACACCGGGGAGCTGTTTTTT
CDR3: CSARGLAYTGELFF

size: NA
J: TRBJ1-3
V: TRBV10-3
D: NA
DNA: TGTGCCATCAGTGAGTATACCATATATTTT
CDR3: CAISEYTIYF

size: NA
J: TRBJ2-5
V: TRBV9
D: NA
DNA: TGTGCCAGCAGGATAGGACATGACCAAGAGACCCAGTACTTC
CDR3: CASRIGHDQETQYF

size: many
J: TRBJ2-5
V: TRBV29-1
D: NA
DNA: TGCAGCGTTATATTACATCAGGGTAGTGGAGAGACCCAGTACTTC
CDR3: CSVILHQGSGETQYF

size: many
J: TRBJ1-2
V: TRBV12-3/TRBV12-4
D: TRBD1
DNA: TGTGCCAGCAGGAAAGGACAGGGATGGGGCTACACCTTC
CDR3: CASRKGQGWGYTF

size: NA
J: TRBJ2-1
V: TRBV2
D: NA
DNA: TGTGCCAGCAGTGCGGTTCCCGGCTCCTACAATGAGCAGTTCTTC
CDR3: CASSAVPGSYNEQFF

size: many
J: TRBJ2-7
V: TRBV20-1
D: TRBD1
DNA: TGCAGTGCTAGAGCTCAACAGGGGTACGAGCAGTACTTC
CDR3: CSARAQQGYEQYF

size: NA
J: TRBJ2-5
V: TRBV20-1
D: TRBD1
DNA: TGCAGTGCTAGGATAACAGGGGGCGGAGAGACCCAGTACTTC
CDR3: CSARITGGGETQYF

size: many
J: TRBJ1-4
V: TRBV7-6
D: NA
DNA: TGTGCCAGCAGCCCCCCGGGAGGGCTTAATGAAAAACTGTTTTTT
CDR3: CASSPPGGLNEKLFF

size: many
J: TRBJ2-2
V: TRBV10-3
D: NA
DNA: TGTGCCATTTTTAGCGGCACCGGGGAGCTGTTTTTT
CDR3: CAIFSGTGELFF

size: NA
J: TRBJ2-5
V: TRBV29-1
D: TRBD2
DNA: TGCAGCGTTGGGACTAGGGAGACCCAGTACTTC
CDR3: CSVGTRETQYF

size: many
J: TRBJ1-2
V: TRBV4-3
D: NA
DNA: TGCGCCAGCAGCCAAGGGTCCCGGGGAGGGTATGGCTACACCTTC
CDR3: CASSQGSRGGYGYTF

size: NA
J: TRBJ2-7
V: TRBV10-3
D: NA
DNA: TGTGCCACCACCCGGACGGTACCATCCTCCTACGAGCAGTACTTC
CDR3: CATTRTVPSSYEQYF

size: few
J: TRBJ1-3
V: TRBV15
D: NA
DNA: TGTGCCACCAGCAGAGTTAGCACCTACTCTGGAAACACCATATATTTT
CDR3: CATSRVSTYSGNTIYF

size: few
J: TRBJ1-5
V: TRBV12-3/TRBV12-4
D: NA
DNA: TGTGCCAGCAGTCCCCCGGGAGGGAATAGCAATCAGCCCCAGCATTTT
CDR3: CASSPPGGNSNQPQHF

size: many
J: TRBJ2-7
V: TRBV5-1
D: NA
DNA: TGCGCCAGCAGCTTGGCAGGGAACTACGAGCAGTACTTC
CDR3: CASSLAGNYEQYF

size: once
J: TRBJ1-6
V: TRBV24-1
D: NA
DNA: TGTGCCACCAGTGATTCGCCCCTCCACTTT
CDR3: CATSDSPLHF